The source of this T cell receptor (beta chain) is a study of type 1 regulatory T cells. Turning to the study itself: T-allo10 is an in vitro-generated, Tr1-enriched CD4 T cell product specific for alloantigen.

The germline CDR1 and CDR2 sequences are MGHDK and SYGVNS. The ends were cut back, 5 bases at V and 2 bases at J, with 9 bases in the middle. This CDR3 has 13 residues. TCRdb called the reads again in MiXCR, with one record for every CDR3 protein. The sample shows 63,000 or so distinct CDR3 sequences, around 49% of them seen only once. Findings of the study overall: Type 1 regulatory T cells had a more restricted TCR repertoire than non-type 1 regulatory T cells.

With respect to this clonotype: Its antigen is as yet unknown.

The chain links TRBV25-1 to TRBJ1-2; D may be TRBD1 (5 bases). The source material was cultured non-Tr1 T cells, either the whole culture or a sorted T cell fraction (not recorded which). This TCR derives from a human donor in good health. The DNA of the CDR3 is TGTGCCAGCAGTACGGAGGGGAACTATGGCTACACCTTC. Its translation is CASSTEGNYGYTF.